The 18 T cell receptor beta chains below all came from one sample that was sequenced in a study of blood T cell repertoires in COVID-19 (TCRdb year 2020). Libraries were prepared through the immunoSEQ multiplex PCR assay. This is the immuneACCESS table as TCRdb keeps it, with only in-frame sequences that have V and J called. A part of the clones is gone; compared with another copy, unresolved V genes explain less than half, and the rest is unexplained. The sample table holds some 120,000 clones, of which around 80% were seen once. Roughly 1.8% of the sample belongs to the ten largest clones. What was sequenced was peripheral blood. The source is a man aged 65 to 79 with acute or convalescent COVID-19.

The CDR3 sequence: CASSPQGNEKLFF. The CDR3 nucleotides are TGCGCCAGCAGCCCCCAGGGGAATGAAAAACTGTTTTTT. V and J are TRBV5-1 and TRBJ1-4; a weak D match, TRBD1 (6 bases). This CDR3 is built from 13 residues. Trimming pared 4 bases from V and 5 bases from J, leaving 9 bases between. Germline V gene sequence: CDR1 SGHRS, CDR2 YFSETQ. The variable domain in full, with the rest retrieved from reference TRBV5-1 and TRBJ1-4, is KAGVTQTPRYLIKTRGQQVTLSCSPISGHRSVSWYQQTPGQGLQFLFEYFSETQRNKGNFPGRFSGRQFSNSRSEMNVSTLELGDSALYLCASSPQGNEKLFFGSGTQLSVL.

The chain joins TRBV5-1 to TRBJ2-7; 10 nucleotides agree with TRBD1. The J segment lost 7 bases and the V segment lost 0 bases, leaving 4 bases of the junction unmatched. CDR1 is SGHRS and CDR2 is YFSETQ in the germline V gene. The CDR3 has 14 amino acids. CDR3 sequence (DNA): TGCGCCAGCAGCTTGGGACAGGGGGCGTCAGAGCAGTACTTC. Its protein product is CASSLGQGASEQYF. The full variable domain, with the rest looked up from reference TRBV5-1 and TRBJ2-7, is KAGVTQTPRYLIKTRGQQVTLSCSPISGHRSVSWYQQTPGQGLQFLFEYFSETQRNKGNFPGRFSGRQFSNSRSEMNVSTLELGDSALYLCASSLGQGASEQYFGPGTRLTVT.

The gene calls are TRBV30 and TRBJ2-1, with D possibly TRBD1 on 5 matching bases. V shed 0 bases and J shed 0 bases, with 15 bases lying between them. CDR3 size: 17 residues. Germline V gives CDR1 GTSNPN, CDR2 SVGIG (reference sequence). This chain's CDR3 is CAWSVIRRTSSYNEQFF. The CDR3 coding sequence is TGTGCCTGGAGTGTGATTCGGCGGACAAGCTCCTACAATGAGCAGTTCTTC.

The chain links TRBV27 to TRBJ1-6; D is unclear. CDR1 is MNHEY and CDR2 is SMNVEV in the germline V gene (reference sequence). There are 14 residues in the CDR3. V lost 5 bases and J lost 3, with 8 bases in between. This CDR3 reads CASSITYYNSPLHF. CDR3 coding DNA: TGTGCCAGCAGTATAACCTACTATAATTCACCCCTCCACTTT.

DNA of the CDR3: TGTGCCAGCAGTTACAGCGGGGGGGAAGGAGATGAGCAGTTCTTC. Translation: CASSYSGGEGDEQFF. V is TRBV6-5 and J is TRBJ2-1; the match to TRBD2 covers 10 bases. The CDR3 runs 15 residues. Trimming at V came to 2 bases and at J to 8 bases, leaving 6 bases not matched to a gene. Germline CDR1 and CDR2: MNHEY and SVGAGI.

The chain combines TRBV2 with TRBJ1-2, with 9 bases lining up with TRBD1. Germline V gives CDR1 SNHLY, CDR2 FYNNEI. The CDR3 has 13 amino acids. The trim removed 5 bases at V and 7 bases at J, leaving 5 bases unmatched. The CDR3 loop reads CASSWDRAGGYTF. DNA for the CDR3: TGTGCCAGCAGTTGGGACAGGGCGGGTGGCTACACCTTC. Combining the CDR3 with reference TRBV2 and TRBJ1-2 gives the whole variable domain EPEVTQTPSHQVTQMGQEVILRCVPISNHLYFYWYRQILGQKVEFLVSFYNNEISEKSEIFDDQFSVERPDGSNFTLKIRSTKLEDSAMYFCASSWDRAGGYTFGSGTRLTVV.

In this sample, this clone turned up once. The chain uses TRBV29-1 and TRBJ2-3; D possibly corresponds to TRBD1 (6 bases). Germline assignment: CDR1 SQVTM and CDR2 ANQGSEA. Trimming took 7 bases from V and 2 from J, leaving 19 bases between them. The CDR3 sequence is 15 residues long. CDR3 sequence reads: CSGGGDGSYTDTQYF. CDR3 nucleotide sequence: TGCAGCGGAGGGGGAGACGGGTCCTACACAGATACGCAGTATTTT.

J is TRBJ1-5 and V is TRBV19; weak D call: TRBD1 (6 bases). CDR3 length equals 15 residues. The V end was cut by 2 bases, the J end by 0 bases, with 8 bases between. Germline V gene lookup returns CDR1 LNHDA and CDR2 SQIVND (reference sequence). Here the CDR3 reads CASSIPGVSNQPQHF. DNA of the CDR3: TGTGCCAGTAGTATACCAGGGGTTAGCAATCAGCCCCAGCATTTT.

The genes are TRBV7-8 and TRBJ2-1; 8 bases are shared with TRBD2. CDR3 length equals 14 residues. Germline V CDR1 and CDR2: SGHVS, FQNEAQ. The J segment lost 6 bases and the V segment lost 5 bases, leaving 6 bases of the junction unmatched. CDR3 protein: CASSRGLAGNEQFF. The DNA for the CDR3 is TGTGCCAGCAGCCGAGGGCTAGCGGGCAATGAGCAGTTCTTC.

The J gene is TRBJ2-2, the V gene TRBV5-1, with 7 bases matching TRBD1. V was clipped by 4 bases and J by 0 bases; unmatched bases: 9. Germline V gives CDR1 SGHRS, CDR2 YFSETQ. The CDR3 runs 17 residues. The CDR3 DNA is TGCGCCAGCAGCCCCGGGACAGTGATACCGAACACCGGGGAGCTGTTTTTT. It codes for CASSPGTVIPNTGELFF.

J is TRBJ2-2 and V is TRBV5-6, with 7 positions matching TRBD1. The trim removed 3 bases at V and 4 bases at J, leaving 3 bases unmatched. Germline CDR1 SGHDT, CDR2 YYEEEE. CDR3 size: 14 residues. Here the CDR3 reads CASSWDRVTGELFF. In DNA, the CDR3 is TGTGCCAGCAGCTGGGACAGAGTCACCGGGGAGCTGTTTTTT.

The V and J genes are TRBV19 and TRBJ1-2; 11 positions match TRBD1. Trimming cost V 4 bases and J 4 bases; bases outside gene matches: 5. The CDR3 totals 15 residues. CDR1 and CDR2 from the germline V gene are LNHDA and SQIVND (reference sequence). The CDR3 loop is CASSTTGTGGYGYTF. In DNA form, the CDR3 reads TGTGCCAGTAGTACTACCGGGACAGGGGGCTATGGCTACACCTTC.

The gene calls are TRBV5-8 and TRBJ2-3; 13 bases align to TRBD2. J gave up 1 base and V 4 bases, and 3 bases lay outside the gene matches. The CDR3 spans 16 residues. Per germline, CDR1 SGHTS and CDR2 YDEGEE. The CDR3 loop reads CASSPGTSGGTDTQYF. The CDR3 DNA follows: TGTGCCAGCAGCCCCGGGACTAGCGGGGGCACAGATACGCAGTATTTT. The full variable domain, in which reference TRBV5-8 and TRBJ2-3 provide the parts outside the CDR3, is EAGVTQSPTHLIKTRGQQATLRCSPISGHTSVYWYQQALGLGLQFLLWYDEGEERNRGNFPPRFSGRQFPNYSSELNVNALELEDSALYLCASSPGTSGGTDTQYFGPGTRLTVL.

The rearrangement uses TRBV21-1 and TRBJ1-2; TRBD1 is the table's D call, not checked against the DNA. TRBV21-1 is a pseudogene segment. The CDR3 runs 15 residues. The CDR3 region is CASSRTVETGVSYTF. Written as DNA, the CDR3 is TGTGCCAGCAGCAGGACGGTTGAGACAGGGGTGAGCTACACCTTC.

The chain carries TRBV6-5 and TRBJ2-5; possible D gene TRBD1, 5 bases. The CDR3 consists of 13 residues. CDR1 and CDR2 (germline): MNHEY, SVGAGI. Trimming shortened V by 6 bases and J by 2 bases, and 10 bases separated the two germline ends. Written as DNA, the CDR3 is TGTGCCAGCAGGAGACAGCAACAAGAGACCCAGTACTTC. It encodes CASRRQQQETQYF.

This clone was detected only once. CDR3 DNA sequence: TGTGCCAGCAGCCCGAGGGGGCGGACTTCAAATGAGCAGTTCTTC. Translated: CASSPRGRTSNEQFF. The rearrangement joins TRBV7-2 to TRBJ2-1; 7 bases fit TRBD1. V lost 5 bases, J lost 7 bases, and 11 bases stayed unmatched. The germline gives CDR1 SGHTA, CDR2 FQGNSA. This CDR3 has 15 residues.

J is TRBJ1-5 and V is TRBV10-2, with D maybe TRBD1 (5 bases). CDR1 and CDR2 from the germline V gene are WSHSY and SAAADI. The length of the CDR3 is 16 residues. V was pared by 3 bases and J by 0 bases, with 12 bases between. In nucleotides, the CDR3 is TGCGCCAGCAGTGATAGCGGCAGGGTTAGCAATCAGCCCCAGCATTTT. Protein: CASSDSGRVSNQPQHF.

The V gene is TRBV7-3, the J gene TRBJ2-2, with TRBD1 matching over 12 bases. V dropped 5 bases and J dropped 6; count of bases not matched to a gene: 4. CDR1 and CDR2 (germline): SGHTA, FQGTGA. The CDR3 sequence is 15 residues long. The CDR3 sequence: CASSKGQGASGELFF. The DNA of the CDR3 is TGTGCCAGCAGCAAGGGACAGGGGGCTTCCGGGGAGCTGTTTTTT.